This is a list of T cell receptor beta chains from one sample in a study of shared clonotypes between healthy human individuals. Only in-frame clones appear in the TCRdb table, and some are missing; sequencing was by immunoSEQ multiplex PCR. The profile shows millions of clones, about 95% of them singletons. Sequencing was done on a sample of naive CD8+ T cells sorted from blood. These receptors were obtained from a man between 18 and 29 years old in good health. CDR3s include the opening cysteine and the closing phenylalanine or tryptophan. A D gene is named only where the DNA matches it firmly. The listing skips clone size in some rows; elsewhere it reads once, few, many or a size class.

D gene,V gene,clone size,CDR3 length,J gene,CDR3 DNA,CDR3 protein
TRBD2,TRBV6-5,-,15,TRBJ2-7,TGTGCCAGCAGGCCGACTAGCGGAACTATCTACGAGCAGTACTTC,CASRPTSGTIYEQYF
TRBD1,TRBV11-1,-,16,TRBJ1-1,TGTGCCAGCAGTAAGACCCGGACAGGGGGCTGGACTGAAGCTTTCTTT,CASSKTRTGGWTEAFF
-,TRBV27,-,12,TRBJ1-5,TGTGCCAGCAGTCCGGGGAATCAGCCCCAGCATTTT,CASSPGNQPQHF
-,TRBV5-1,-,15,TRBJ2-5,TGCGCCAGCAGCCCACCCCCTCCCACGCAAGAGACCCAGTACTTC,CASSPPPPTQETQYF
-,TRBV13,-,15,TRBJ1-5,TGTGCCAGCAGCTTAGGGCAGTACAGCAATCAGCCCCAGCATTTT,CASSLGQYSNQPQHF
-,TRBV30,-,13,TRBJ1-4,TGTGCCTGGAGTTTCCAGCGGTCGGGAAAACTGTTTTTT,CAWSFQRSGKLFF
-,TRBV14,once,13,TRBJ1-1,TGTGCCAGCAGCCAATGGGGCGACACTGAAGCTTTCTTT,CASSQWGDTEAFF
-,TRBV6-5,-,14,TRBJ1-2,TGTGCCAGCAGGGCCCGGGACCCAAATTATGGCTACACCTTC,CASRARDPNYGYTF
-,TRBV19,-,16,TRBJ2-7,TGTGCCAGTAGTATGAGCGCAGCTACGGGACCCTACGAGCAGTACTTC,CASSMSAATGPYEQYF
-,TRBV11-2,-,16,TRBJ2-3,TGTGCCAGCAGCTTCTTTGCGGGGTTGAGCACAGATACGCAGTATTTT,CASSFFAGLSTDTQYF
TRBD2,TRBV7-9,-,17,TRBJ2-7,TGTGCCAGCAGCTTAGCGGGCAAGCGGGGGGGCCGAGACGAGCAGTACTTC,CASSLAGKRGGRDEQYF
-,TRBV5-6,-,13,TRBJ1-5,TGTGCCAGCAGCTTGGGACACGGTCAGCCCCAGCATTTT,CASSLGHGQPQHF
-,TRBV6-5,few,13,TRBJ1-2,TGTGCCAGCAGTTACTCGAAAGCCTATGGCTACACCTTC,CASSYSKAYGYTF
-,TRBV9,-,14,TRBJ1-2,TGTGCCAGCAGCACACCCTGGGGACTGCCAGGCTACACCTTC,CASSTPWGLPGYTF
TRBD1,TRBV7-2,-,13,TRBJ2-7,TGTGCCAGCAGTTCGGACAGGGGCCACGAGCAGTACTTC,CASSSDRGHEQYF
-,TRBV7-9,-,12,TRBJ2-4,TGTGCCAGCAGCTTTGTTGAAAACATTCAGTACTTC,CASSFVENIQYF
-,TRBV5-5,-,13,TRBJ1-1,TGTGCCAGCAGCTTGTCCCAGGACACTGAAGCTTTCTTT,CASSLSQDTEAFF
-,TRBV7-6,-,12,TRBJ2-2,TGTGCCAGCCGTGGTTCTACCGGGGAGCTGTTTTTT,CASRGSTGELFF
-,TRBV21-1,-,16,TRBJ1-1,TGTGCCAGCAGCAGAACGGGACAGGTAAGTCTAACTGAAGCTTTCTTT,CASSRTGQVSLTEAFF
TRBD2,TRBV7-2,-,16,TRBJ2-1,TGTGCCAGCAGCTTCGGACTAGCGGGAGTATACGATGAGCAGTTCTTC,CASSFGLAGVYDEQFF
TRBD2,TRBV2,once,13,TRBJ2-7,TGTGCCAGCAGGGGTGGACTAGCTAACGAGCAGTACTTC,CASRGGLANEQYF
-,TRBV19,-,16,TRBJ1-1,TGTGCCAGTAGTGTAGGGACTTCCTTCCTTAACACTGAAGCTTTCTTT,CASSVGTSFLNTEAFF
-,TRBV4-1,-,14,TRBJ2-7,TGCGCCAGCAGCCAAGATAGCGAGACTTACGAGCAGTACTTC,CASSQDSETYEQYF
-,TRBV4-3,-,15,TRBJ2-7,TGCGCCAGCAGCCAAGAGAAAGCGGGTGGGTACGAGCAGTACTTC,CASSQEKAGGYEQYF
-,TRBV12-5,-,14,TRBJ2-7,TGTGCTAGTGGCCTCGACAGGACTACCTACGAGCAGTACTTC,CASGLDRTTYEQYF
-,TRBV5-5,-,13,TRBJ1-1,TGTGCCAGCAGCTTGTGGGGGGCTTTTGAAGCTTTCTTT,CASSLWGAFEAFF
TRBD2,TRBV7-9,-,14,TRBJ2-5,TGTGCCAGCAGCTTAGCGGGGAGGGAAGAGACCCAGTACTTC,CASSLAGREETQYF
-,TRBV6-1,-,15,TRBJ2-1,TGTGCCAGCAGTGAAGGGGGCGGGGTGTTGAATGAGCAGTTCTTC,CASSEGGGVLNEQFF
-,TRBV4-1,-,16,TRBJ2-3,TGCGCCAGCAGGGGATGGTCTGACAGGACCACAGATACGCAGTATTTT,CASRGWSDRTTDTQYF
-,TRBV10-1,few,11,TRBJ2-7,TGCGCCAGCAGCGACATCTACGAGCAGTACTTC,CASSDIYEQYF
-,TRBV6-5,-,14,TRBJ1-2,TGTGCCAGCAGCCCCGTGGGGTTAGGCTATGGCTACACCTTC,CASSPVGLGYGYTF
-,TRBV9,-,17,TRBJ1-4,TGTGCCAGCAGCGTAGCTACGGGGGTGGGTACTAATGAAAAACTGTTTTTT,CASSVATGVGTNEKLFF